The clone carrying this T cell receptor (beta chain) was recorded many times. The data are from a study of regulatory T cells in long-lasting Graves disease. About the research overall: Duration of antithyroid drug therapy among newly diagnosed Graves' patients was under 3 months.

V was shortened by 0 bases and J by 0 bases, with 9 bases between the two germline ends. CDR1 and CDR2 (germline): SGHRS, YFSETQ. This CDR3 has 15 amino acids. The time point is: newly diagnosed GD, antithyroid drugs for less than 3 months. Generation of the TCR library employed RNA extracted from PBMCs. According to the study, TCR beta libraries were built with iRepertoire HTBI primers and CDR3-region Arm-PCR. TCRdb reprocessed the multiplex PCR reads with MiXCR, giving one entry per CDR3 protein. In the table there are 500,000 or so distinct CDR3 sequences, about a sixth of which are singletons. The same specimen was also included in a second study, on T cells in Graves' hyperthyroidism and ophthalmopathy. That source adds: These patients, aged 18 to 65, had recently diagnosed hyperthyroidism lasting under 2 months.

The material sequenced was peripheral blood mononuclear cells (PBMCs), taken at new diagnosis, from a patient treated with antithyroid drugs. V gene TRBV5-1 combines with J gene TRBJ1-1; a weak D match, TRBD1 (6 bases). The source is a man aged 40-50 years with Graves disease. CDR3: CASSLDPGVNTEAFF. In nucleotides, the CDR3 is TGCGCCAGCAGCTTGGACCCAGGGGTGAACACTGAAGCTTTCTTT.